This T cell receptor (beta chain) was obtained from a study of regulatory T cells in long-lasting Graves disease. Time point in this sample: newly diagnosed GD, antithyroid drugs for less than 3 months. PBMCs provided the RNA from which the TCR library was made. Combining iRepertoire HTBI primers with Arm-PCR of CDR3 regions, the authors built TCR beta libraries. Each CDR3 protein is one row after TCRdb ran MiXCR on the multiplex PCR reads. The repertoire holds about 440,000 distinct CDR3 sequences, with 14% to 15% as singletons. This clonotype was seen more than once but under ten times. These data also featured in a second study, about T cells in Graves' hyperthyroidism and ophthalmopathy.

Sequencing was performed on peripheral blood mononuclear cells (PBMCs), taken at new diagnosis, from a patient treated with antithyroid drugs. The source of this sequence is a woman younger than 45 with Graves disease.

In DNA, the CDR3 is TGTGCCACCAGTGATCTCAGGGAGTCGAAGAACACTGAAGCTTTCTTT. Protein sequence: CATSDLRESKNTEAFF. The J gene is TRBJ1-1, the V gene TRBV24-1, with D perhaps matching TRBD1 (5 bases). This CDR3 is built from 16 residues. V shed 3 bases and J shed 1 base, with 14 bases lying between them. Germline CDR1 and CDR2: KGHDR and SFDVKD.